This TCR beta chain was sequenced for a study of stem cell transplantation in POMP-related autoinflammatory disease. Study in general: Impaired MHC class I-dependent CD8+ differentiation was hypothesized from defective thymoproteasomes. Before transplant, CD4+ T cells skewed naive and CD8+ proportions were low. Overall study results and limits: In patients with PRAID, every analyzed T-cell subset tended to show lower diversity and higher clonality. In PRAID patients, the number of distinct TRB V-J gene pairings was restricted.

Profiled with immunoSEQ multiplex PCR; TCRdb holds only in-frame clones, not every one. Here the sample spans some 11,000 clones, roughly 86% being singletons. Germline CDR1 MGHRA, CDR2 YSYEKL. V trimming: 4 bases; J trimming: 13 bases; junction bases outside the gene matches: 11. This CDR3 is built from 13 residues. Concerning this clone itself: Its antigen is as yet unknown.

PRAID featured immunodeficiency plus autoinflammation. The source was CD8+ T cells from PBMCs, collected before stem cell transplantation. This sequence was found in a human donor with POMP-related autoinflammation and immune dysregulation (PRAID). The chain joins TRBV4-1 to TRBJ2-5; 8 nucleotides line up with TRBD2. CDR3 sequence: CASSPAGGEARYF. The CDR3 coding sequence is TGCGCCAGCAGCCCCGCCGGGGGGGAGGCCAGGTACTTC.